This entry describes one T cell receptor beta chain. Its antigen remains unidentified. Base qualities are not provided; no much larger clone lies one nucleotide away. The data stem from a study of shared clonotypes between healthy human individuals (dated by TCRdb to about 2020). Regarding the complete study: Three men and two women, aged 18 to 49 years, made up the cohort. For each donor, CD4 naive and CD4 memory were each given three plates, CD8 naive was given two plates, and CD8 memory was given one plate. Each donor's leukapheresis produced roughly between roughly 0.9 and 8.9 billion PBMCs. To increase sequencing depth and limit assay-specific biases, TCR repertoire library preparation and sequencing were carried out by different laboratories using diverse techniques. Blood TCR repertoires of a handful of healthy adults were deeply sequenced to estimate repertoire size and the extent of clonotype sharing between individuals. Summary of the overall study and its limitations: Pairwise subsampling indicated that sequencing depth was expected to affect the degree of clonotype sharing among donors. Higher generation probabilities were observed for clonotypes shared by all four sorted-subset donors than for non-shared clonotypes. Naive subsets generally had larger estimated clonotype richness than memory subsets did. About 5% of naive CD4, 3% to 4% of naive CD8, approximately 2.2% of memory CD4, and around 0.42% of memory CD8 clonotypes were shared across several donors. Because the study included a small number of donors, the genetic and exposure-history diversity represented was limited. Rarefaction of sorted-subset datasets indicated incomplete sequencing despite the large sequencing depth. Sampling was restricted to blood, and TCR repertoires in tissues likely differ from the TCR repertoires found in blood.

Using the deep immunoSEQ assay, multiplex PCR amplified TCR CDR3 regions from genomic DNA. Genomic DNA extracted from each cell subset was distributed evenly over all wells of several immunoSEQ 96-well plates, and each plate served as one replicate. For sorted subsets, each replicate PCR was loaded with about 0.2 ug genomic DNA, equivalent to approximately 27,000 T cell genomes. The purified libraries were quantified using a Qubit 3.0 fluorometer, sized with a Bioanalyzer 2100, and then quantified again using the KAPA Library Quantification kit. Every immunoSEQ 96-well plate was sequenced on a separate single-read 150-cycle Illumina NextSeq 550 flow cell. Turning to the authors' computational methods: Because the immunoSEQ output held only junctional sequences and lacked quality scores, the filtering could not match the filtering applied to full-length reads. Sequences were annotated with PyIR, a Python wrapper for IgBLAST v1.9, and V/J genes and CDR3 were assigned using IMGT germline references. Reads were filtered out if the reads had weak V/J assignments (E-value above 1e-6), no CDR3, stop codons, out-of-frame junctions, or ambiguous translated residues. V3J clonotypes were defined by identical inferred V gene, J gene, and CDR3 amino acid sequence. Percentage overlap between repertoires was calculated by dividing the number of shared unique clonotypes by the size of the smaller repertoire. RTK rarefaction, the Chao1 estimator, and Recon v2.1 estimates of unobserved clonotypes were used to assess repertoire richness. Generation probabilities were computed with OLGA for all TCRbeta clonotypes obtained by the gDNA method from four donors. TCRdb obtained this table from immuneACCESS and retained in-frame rearrangements with V and J assigned. These tables miss some clones; where compared with another copy, unresolved V genes account for less than half of the shortfall, and the remainder is unexplained. That table supplies the V and J calls and clone size; D and trimming were determined from the DNA. Recorded for this sample are over a million clones; approximately 98.5% of them occurred a single time. Of the sample, about 0.34% is held by the ten largest clones.

The donors were healthy, HIV-negative adults who had no recently reported acute infections or vaccinations. Every donor was a Caucasian adult residing in Nashville, Tennessee, USA. CD4+ T cells were enriched through magnetic negative selection, after which naive cells were positively selected on CD45RA and the remaining negative fraction served as the memory subset. Blood was obtained by leukapheresis, after which PBMCs were separated by Ficoll-Histopaque density gradient centrifugation and cryopreserved in liquid nitrogen vapor phase. Purity and quantity of every magnetically sorted T cell population were checked by analytical flow cytometry. Genomic DNA was isolated from each sorted fraction and quantified by UV absorbance on a Nanodrop 2000c. Including the terminal cysteine and phenylalanine, the CDR3 comprises 19 residues. Only the CDR3 DNA stays, 57 bases, in frame from base 1.

The chain uses TRBV21-1 and TRBJ2-7. TRBV21-1 is shown as a pseudogene. Sequenced material: naive CD4+ T cells sorted from blood. Taken with the paper, the label for cell subset or site translates to: CD45RA+ positively selected. The sequence came from a man between 25 and 39 years old in good health. The CDR3 here reads CASSDHRRGEPPRPYEQYF. The DNA sequence follows: TGTGCCAGCAGCGACCACAGGAGGGGGGAGCCACCGAGGCCCTACGAGCAGTACTTC.